A selection of T cell receptor beta chains follows, all from one sample in a study of radiotherapy plus CTLA-4 blockade in lung cancer. The table came from immunoSEQ multiplex PCR; TCRdb's copy has only in-frame clones and leaves some out. The data show tens of thousands of clones, under 80% seen once. The starting material was peripheral blood, obtained from a patient treated with radiotherapy plus ipilimumab. Every receptor here comes from a human donor with non-small cell lung cancer who had a partial response to radiotherapy plus ipilimumab. Some clones in this sample may be carry-over from other donors' samples. CDR3s include the opening cysteine and the closing phenylalanine or tryptophan. The order of the fields is J gene, D gene, clone size, V gene, CDR3 protein, CDR3 DNA. A D gene is named only where the DNA matches it firmly. Clone size is shown for a subset of rows, as once, few, many or a class of expanded clone.

TRBJ1-3 - - TRBV11-3 CASSISGTIRSGNTIYF TGTGCCAGCAGCATCTCCGGGACAATTAGGAGTGGAAACACCATATATTTT
TRBJ2-1 - - TRBV7-8 CASSLTGSTTNEQFF TGTGCCAGCAGCTTAACCGGGAGCACTACGAATGAGCAGTTCTTC
TRBJ2-7 TRBD2 few TRBV7-6 CASSGYGTGGYEQYF TGTGCCAGCAGCGGATACGGGACGGGGGGTTACGAGCAGTACTTC
TRBJ2-1 TRBD2 once TRBV28 CASRSGGAYNEQFF TGTGCCAGCAGGAGCGGGGGGGCCTACAATGAGCAGTTCTTC
TRBJ2-7 - - TRBV19 CASSMSHHPGRAGTYEQYF TGTGCCAGTAGTATGTCACACCACCCGGGCAGGGCAGGAACCTACGAGCAGTACTTC
TRBJ1-2 - - TRBV6-6 CASTIGGASGYTF TGTGCCAGCACCATAGGAGGGGCGAGCGGCTACACCTTC
TRBJ1-2 TRBD1 - TRBV19 CASRNQVGTANYGYTF TGTGCCAGTAGGAACCAGGTGGGGACAGCTAACTATGGCTACACCTTC
TRBJ1-5 - - TRBV5-4 CASSLHRDNQPQHF TGTGCCAGCAGCTTGCACAGGGACAATCAGCCCCAGCATTTT
TRBJ2-7 TRBD1 - TRBV6-1 CASTAGTGSSYEQYF TGTGCCAGCACCGCCGGGACAGGGTCGTCCTACGAGCAGTACTTC
TRBJ1-1 TRBD1 - TRBV7-2 CASSSTGPVAFF TGTGCCAGCAGCTCGACAGGGCCTGTGGCTTTCTTT
TRBJ2-7 TRBD1 - TRBV30 CAWSRDSISYEQYF TGTGCCTGGAGCCGGGACAGCATCTCCTACGAGCAGTACTTC
TRBJ2-7 TRBD1 - TRBV7-8 CASSWQQGAYEQYF TGTGCCAGCAGCTGGCAACAGGGGGCCTACGAGCAGTACTTC
TRBJ2-2 - few TRBV7-9 CASSFFVNTGELFF TGTGCCAGCAGCTTCTTTGTGAACACCGGGGAGCTGTTTTTT
TRBJ1-1 - - TRBV29-1 CSVDHGRNTEAFF TGCAGCGTTGACCACGGGAGGAACACTGAAGCTTTCTTT
TRBJ1-4 TRBD1 - TRBV4-3 CASSLTGVTNEKLFF TGCGCCAGCAGCCTAACAGGGGTGACTAATGAAAAACTGTTTTTT
TRBJ1-2 - - TRBV6-5 CASRQGIVGYTF TGTGCCAGCCGGCAGGGAATAGTTGGCTACACCTTC
TRBJ1-2 - - TRBV4-2 CASSQDRQFYGYTF TGTGCCAGCAGCCAAGATCGCCAGTTCTATGGCTACACCTTC
TRBJ2-6 - - TRBV5-4 CASTTSGFLLSGANVLTF TGTGCCAGCACAACGTCAGGGTTCCTCCTCTCTGGGGCCAACGTCCTGACTTTC
TRBJ2-1 TRBD2 - TRBV4-1 CASSRIQLAGGQGEQFF TGCGCCAGCAGCCGGATACAACTAGCGGGAGGGCAGGGTGAGCAGTTCTTC
TRBJ1-1 TRBD1 few TRBV5-6 CASSFMDRGTEAFF TGTGCCAGCAGCTTTATGGACAGGGGGACTGAAGCTTTCTTT
TRBJ1-1 - - TRBV28 CASTLWGRATNTEAFF TGTGCCAGCACCCTTTGGGGCAGGGCAACGAACACTGAAGCTTTCTTT
TRBJ1-1 - - TRBV6-1 CASSGPHGTEAFF TGTGCCAGCAGTGGACCCCACGGGACTGAAGCTTTCTTT
TRBJ1-5 TRBD1 few TRBV28 CASSFMGTGGLNCPQHF TGTGCCAGCAGTTTTATGGGGACAGGGGGCCTGAATTGTCCCCAGCATTTT
TRBJ1-6 - once TRBV7-3 CASSLSGNNSPLHF TGTGCCAGCAGCTTATCAGGGAACAATTCACCCCTCCACTTT
TRBJ2-2 TRBD1 - TRBV5-4 CASSSGGFGELFF TGTGCCAGCAGTTCAGGGGGTTTCGGGGAGCTGTTTTTT
TRBJ1-1 - once TRBV6-5 CASRIKAGGHTEAFF TGTGCCAGCAGAATCAAAGCGGGAGGGCACACTGAAGCTTTCTTT
TRBJ2-7 - - TRBV11-3 CASSLEGSSYEQYF TGTGCCAGCAGCTTGGAGGGAAGCTCCTACGAGCAGTACTTC
TRBJ2-1 TRBD1 - TRBV7-2 CASSSTTGNHEQFF TGTGCCAGCAGCTCGACGACAGGGAACCATGAGCAGTTCTTC
TRBJ1-1 - - TRBV28 CASSSGGRNTEAFF TGTGCCAGCAGTTCGGGTGGCAGAAACACTGAAGCTTTCTTT
TRBJ2-7 TRBD2 once TRBV2 CANQREEPYEQYF TGTGCCAATCAGCGGGAGGAGCCCTACGAGCAGTACTTC
TRBJ2-3 - - TRBV7-2 CASSITPGAPDTQYF TGTGCCAGCAGCATCACGCCAGGGGCCCCAGATACGCAGTATTTT
TRBJ2-5 - - TRBV28 CASSFSGSQETQYF TGTGCCAGCAGTTTTAGCGGCAGCCAAGAGACCCAGTACTTC
TRBJ2-1 TRBD2 - TRBV18 CASSPPLAGGNNEQFF TGTGCCAGCTCACCACCGCTTGCGGGAGGGAACAATGAGCAGTTCTTC
TRBJ1-1 - - TRBV20-1 CSGRVNTEAFF TGCAGTGGTCGAGTGAACACTGAAGCTTTCTTT
TRBJ1-2 - - TRBV6-6 CASTRGGRGYGYTF TGTGCCAGCACCCGGGGGGGGAGGGGCTATGGCTACACCTTC
TRBJ1-6 - - TRBV5-1 CASSLPGAPLHF TGCGCCAGCAGCTTACCGGGGGCACCCCTCCACTTT
TRBJ2-1 TRBD2 few TRBV10-1 CASSAAGAYNEQFF TGCGCCAGCAGTGCGGCGGGAGCCTACAATGAGCAGTTCTTC
TRBJ1-3 - - TRBV7-9 CASRMDGSSGNTIYF TGTGCCAGCAGAATGGACGGGAGCTCTGGAAACACCATATATTTT
TRBJ2-7 - - TRBV27 CASSVRRGLFPSEQYF TGTGCCAGCAGTGTAAGGAGGGGCCTATTTCCGTCCGAGCAGTACTTC
TRBJ2-7 TRBD1 - TRBV29-1 CSVQGVFYEQYF TGCAGCGTTCAGGGGGTCTTCTACGAGCAGTACTTC
TRBJ1-5 - - TRBV27 CASSTQRQANNQPQHF TGTGCCAGCAGCACTCAACGACAGGCTAATAATCAGCCCCAGCATTTT
TRBJ1-1 TRBD1 - TRBV19 CASSLDRGTEAFF TGTGCCAGTAGCTTGGACAGGGGAACTGAAGCTTTCTTT
TRBJ2-1 TRBD2 - TRBV4-3 CASSQEASGESFDEQFF TGCGCCAGCAGCCAAGAAGCTAGCGGGGAGAGTTTCGATGAGCAGTTCTTC
TRBJ2-7 - - TRBV2 CASIRTPYLESLYEQYF TGTGCCAGCATTAGGACACCATACCTGGAGTCCCTATACGAGCAGTACTTC
TRBJ1-6 TRBD1 few TRBV7-3 CASSAGQVLGDNSPLHF TGTGCCAGCAGCGCCGGACAGGTCTTGGGAGATAATTCACCCCTCCACTTT
TRBJ1-2 - - TRBV6-5 CASGRSQGGYTF TGTGCCAGCGGCCGGAGCCAGGGGGGCTACACCTTC
TRBJ1-1 - - TRBV28 CASSLVPGTNTEAFF TGTGCCAGCAGTTTAGTCCCAGGAACGAACACTGAAGCTTTCTTT
TRBJ2-5 - - TRBV28 CASSLPPGFGTQYF TGTGCCAGCAGTTTACCTCCAGGGTTTGGGACCCAGTACTTC